Sequencing of this T cell receptor beta chain was carried out in a study of regulatory T cells in long-lasting Graves disease. Sequencing libraries for TCR beta were prepared with iRepertoire HTBI primers and Arm-PCR of CDR3 regions. TCRdb redid the calling of the multiplex PCR reads with MiXCR, one entry per CDR3 protein. The table has hundreds of thousands of distinct CDR3 sequences, approximately 15% seen once. General observations from the study: Persistent Graves' patients possessed reduced TCR diversity relative to recently diagnosed ones. When disease was persistent, TRBV28, TRBJ1-2 and TRBJ2-5 were the favored segments.

As for time point: newly diagnosed GD, antithyroid drugs for less than 3 months. RNA from PBMCs was the source of the TCR library. V lost 6 bases and J lost 6, with 18 bases in between. Per germline, CDR1 MNHNS and CDR2 SASEGT. The CDR3 sequence is 14 residues long. There are many counts of this clonotype. As yet, its antigen is unknown. The data also belong to a second study, concerning T cells in Graves' hyperthyroidism and ophthalmopathy. As reported in that work: The HTBI primer set was used in a first-round RT-PCR of the TCR CDR3.

The rearrangement links TRBV6-1 to TRBJ2-7, with D perhaps matching TRBD1 or TRBD2 (5 bases each). The origin of this receptor is a woman in her 30s with Graves disease. This material consisted of peripheral blood mononuclear cells (PBMCs), taken at new diagnosis, from a patient treated with antithyroid drugs. Written as DNA, the CDR3 is TGTGCCAGCAGCCCGGACTCGGCGAGGGGCGAGCAGTACTTC. Amino acid sequence: CASSPDSARGEQYF.